These 18 T cell receptor beta chains originate from one sample sequenced in a study of CD8+ T cells in alopecia areata. cDNA reverse transcribed from extracted RNA served as the sequencing template. Produced via immunoSEQ multiplex PCR; TCRdb's table is partial and in-frame only. Among roughly 220,000 clones listed, 66% were seen once. Treatment described: oral pan-JAK inhibitor, 5-10 mg twice daily. The specimen comprised CD4+ T cells sorted from blood, sampled around week 44, from a patient treated with tofacitinib. The receptors shown here come from a human donor with alopecia areata.

This chain joins TRBV18 and TRBJ1-6; 8 nucleotides match TRBD1. The CDR3 runs 15 residues. J gave up 9 bases and V 5 bases, and 9 bases lay outside the gene matches. Germline assignment: CDR1 KGHSH and CDR2 LQKENI. Written as DNA, the CDR3 is TGTGCCAGCTCATCCGCGGACAGGGTGATTTCACCCCTCCACTTT. This codes for CASSSADRVISPLHF.

The rearrangement uses TRBV5-6 and TRBJ2-5; D is possibly TRBD1 (6 bases). Germline CDR1 SGHDT, CDR2 YYEEEE. The CDR3 extends over 15 amino acids. Trimming shortened V by 2 bases and J by 8 bases, and 19 bases separated the two germline ends. The CDR3 DNA reads as TGTGCCAGCAGCTTCCGGACAGTCAAGACCTCCACCCAGTACTTC. Translation: CASSFRTVKTSTQYF.

The chain uses TRBV6-1 and TRBJ1-5; D gene ambiguous. The V and J ends lost 8 bases and 15 bases respectively, with 17 bases between them. Per the germline V gene, CDR1 is MNHNS and CDR2 is SASEGT. The CDR3 has 11 residues. The CDR3 DNA follows: TGTGCCAGCCATCGCTTAAGTGATTGGCATTTT. Translating gives CASHRLSDWHF.

This clone is a singleton in its sample. This chain connects TRBV11-2 to TRBJ2-7; 7 bases agree with TRBD2. There are 12 residues in the CDR3. Germline-derived CDR1 and CDR2 are SGHAT and FQNNGV. V was pared by 3 bases and J by 6 bases, with 2 bases of the junction left unmatched. CDR3 in DNA: TGTGCCAGCAGCTTCACGGGGGGCGAGCAGTACTTC. This codes for CASSFTGGEQYF.

This chain uses TRBV4-1 with TRBJ2-2, with TRBD2 matching over 12 bases. Looked up from germline, CDR1 is MGHRA and CDR2 is YSYEKL. V shed 6 bases, J shed 6 bases, and the junction held 5 bases outside the gene matches. There are 15 residues in the CDR3. CDR3: CASRGLAGIAGELFF. The CDR3 DNA reads as TGCGCCAGCAGAGGACTAGCGGGGATCGCCGGGGAGCTGTTTTTT.

The gene calls are TRBV29-1 and TRBJ2-1, with D perhaps matching TRBD1 (6 bases). V lost 7 bases and J lost 7, with 14 bases in between. Germline CDR1 and CDR2: SQVTM and ANQGSEA. This CDR3 comprises 12 residues. The CDR3 DNA reads TGCAGCGCCCGAGGGACACCGAATGAGCAGTTCTTC. Translating it yields CSARGTPNEQFF.

V gene TRBV5-1 combines with J gene TRBJ2-3, with TRBD2 matching over 8 bases. Germline V gives CDR1 SGHRS, CDR2 YFSETQ. V lost 1 base, J lost 5 bases, and 6 bases stayed unmatched. The CDR3 contains 15 residues. CDR3 protein: CASSLRMLAGDTQYF. In nucleotides, the CDR3 is TGCGCCAGCAGCTTGCGGATGCTAGCGGGAGATACGCAGTATTTT.

V is TRBV5-4 and J is TRBJ1-1; unclear D gene. Trimming took 0 bases from V and 0 from J, leaving 6 bases between them. This CDR3 has 14 residues. CDR1 is SGHNT and CDR2 is YYREEE in the germline V gene (reference sequence). CDR3 in amino acids: CASSLGHLNTEAFF. CDR3 nucleotides: TGTGCCAGCAGCTTGGGTCACCTGAACACTGAAGCTTTCTTT. Using reference TRBV5-4 and TRBJ1-1 for the parts outside the CDR3, the full variable domain is ETGVTQSPTHLIKTRGQQVTLRCSSQSGHNTVSWYQQALGQGPQFIFQYYREEENGRGNFPPRFSGLQFPNYSSELNVNALELDDSALYLCASSLGHLNTEAFFGQGTRLTVV.

The J gene is TRBJ2-5, the V gene TRBV29-1, with 8 bases identical to TRBD2. The CDR3 loop spans 13 amino acids. Germline values: CDR1 SQVTM, CDR2 ANQGSEA. The junction had 10 bases not matched to a gene; V was cut back by 8 bases and J by 5 bases. Here the CDR3 reads CSTHGGGIETQYF. The DNA for the CDR3 is TGCAGCACACACGGCGGGGGGATTGAGACCCAGTACTTC.

This sequence joins TRBV7-2 and TRBJ1-2, with unresolved D. CDR3 size: 14 residues. Germline V gives CDR1 SGHTA, CDR2 FQGNSA. V dropped 4 bases and J dropped 8 bases, with 17 bases sitting between them. CDR3 coding DNA: TGTGCCAGCAGCTCTCGAGTTATAATAGGCGGCTACACCTTC. Amino acid sequence: CASSSRVIIGGYTF.

Here the CDR3 reads CSVEWGGVGTEAFF. The CDR3 DNA follows: TGCAGCGTTGAATGGGGAGGGGTTGGCACTGAAGCTTTCTTT. J is TRBJ1-1 and V is TRBV29-1, with a tentative D call TRBD1 (5 bases). The ends were cut back, 2 bases at V and 4 bases at J, with 14 bases in the middle. Germline V gene lookup returns CDR1 SQVTM and CDR2 ANQGSEA. The CDR3 has 14 residues.

This clone was counted between two and nine times. The rearrangement links TRBV11-2 to TRBJ1-2; TRBD1 aligns across 8 bases. Unmatched junction bases numbered 3, after V lost 6 bases and J lost 3 bases. The V gene's germline CDR1 is SGHAT and CDR2 FQNNGV. This CDR3 has 13 amino acids. In DNA form, the CDR3 reads TGTGCCAGCAGACCGACAGGGGACTATGGCTACACCTTC. Its protein is CASRPTGDYGYTF.

V is TRBV4-3 and J is TRBJ2-7; TRBD1 agrees at 10 bases. J was trimmed by 6 bases and V by 3 bases; bases with no gene match: 11. This CDR3 spans 16 amino acids. Germline assignment: CDR1 LGHNA and CDR2 YSLEER. CDR3 nucleotides: TGCGCCAGCAGCCACGACCGGGACAGGGGACGAGGCGAGCAGTACTTC. Translating it yields CASSHDRDRGRGEQYF.

This clone came up a few times. This chain joins TRBV5-1 and TRBJ2-2, with D perhaps matching TRBD1 or TRBD2 (5 bases each). Germline CDR1 and CDR2: SGHRS and YFSETQ. The CDR3 has 16 residues. Trimming shortened V by 3 bases and J by 2 bases, and 14 bases separated the two germline ends. CDR3 loop: CASSWGPNGNTGELFF. CDR3 sequence (DNA): TGCGCCAGCAGCTGGGGACCTAACGGAAACACCGGGGAGCTGTTTTTT.

The chain is built from TRBV15 and TRBJ1-1; maybe TRBD1 (5 bases). The length of the CDR3 is 15 residues. Trimming removed 0 bases at V and 1 base at J, with 9 bases between. Germline CDR1 and CDR2: LNHNV and YYDKDF (reference sequence). The CDR3: CATSRDQGANTEAFF. In nucleotides, the CDR3 is TGTGCCACCAGCAGAGATCAGGGCGCGAACACTGAAGCTTTCTTT.

The V call is TRBV29-1, the J call TRBJ2-3; D unresolved. The CDR3 length is 12 residues. Between the trimmed V and J ends, which lost 6 bases and 2 bases, there was a span of 9 bases. The germline CDR1 and CDR2 sequences are SQVTM and ANQGSEA. The CDR3 DNA reads TGCAGCGTCCTCCCGGACACAGATACGCAGTATTTT. As protein: CSVLPDTDTQYF.

This clone was found a few times. The chain uses TRBV27 and TRBJ2-7; perhaps TRBD1 as D (6 bases). The CDR3 sequence is 14 residues long. Between the trimmed V and J ends, which lost 6 bases and 4 bases, there was a span of 16 bases. Germline values: CDR1 MNHEY, CDR2 SMNVEV (reference sequence). Written as DNA, the CDR3 is TGTGCCAGCAGCTCAGGGACAACTCCTTACGAGCAGTACTTC. It translates to CASSSGTTPYEQYF.

The chain couples TRBV30 to TRBJ1-1; tentative D call: TRBD1 (5 bases). CDR3 length: 13 amino acids. Looked up from germline, CDR1 is GTSNPN and CDR2 is SVGIG (reference sequence). The V end lost 6 bases, the J end lost 1 base, and 12 bases lay between the germline ends. The CDR3 reads CACTRDRNTEAFF. Here the CDR3 DNA reads TGTGCCTGTACAAGGGACCGGAACACTGAAGCTTTCTTT.